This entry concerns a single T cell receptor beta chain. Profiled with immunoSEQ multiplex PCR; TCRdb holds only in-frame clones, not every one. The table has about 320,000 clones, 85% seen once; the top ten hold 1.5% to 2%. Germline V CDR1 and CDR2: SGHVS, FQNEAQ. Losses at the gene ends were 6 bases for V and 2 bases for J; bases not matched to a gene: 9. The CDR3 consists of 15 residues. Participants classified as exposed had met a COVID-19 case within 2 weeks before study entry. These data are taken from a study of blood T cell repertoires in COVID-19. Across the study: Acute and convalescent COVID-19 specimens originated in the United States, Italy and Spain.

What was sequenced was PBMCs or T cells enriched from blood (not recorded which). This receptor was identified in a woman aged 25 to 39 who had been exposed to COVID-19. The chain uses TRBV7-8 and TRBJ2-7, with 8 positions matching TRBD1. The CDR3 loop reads CASRQGQVKTYEQYF. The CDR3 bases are TGTGCCAGCAGACAGGGACAGGTTAAAACCTACGAGCAGTACTTC.